This entry is about one TCR beta chain. What it binds is not known. cDNA reverse transcribed from extracted RNA served as the sequencing template. The protocol was immunoSEQ multiplex PCR, while the TCRdb copy is restricted to in-frame clones and leaves out a portion. This table has some 120,000 clones, about 46% appearing once. The data were obtained in a study of CD8+ T cells in alopecia areata. Looked up from germline, CDR1 is SQVTM and CDR2 is ANQGSEA. Trimming shortened V by 6 bases and J by 0 bases, and 7 bases separated the two germline ends. There are 12 residues in the CDR3. Peripheral blood, together with lesional scalp punch biopsies, was collected from alopecia areata patients. Cell sorting on a FACSAria was used to separate CD4+ and CD8+ T cells from the PBMCs. General observations from the study: Alopecia totalis/universalis scalp especially showed more expanded CD8+ clones than normal scalp. When scalp samples are sequenced, resident alphabeta T cells of normal skin are also captured.

This TCR derives from a human donor with alopecia areata. Sequenced sample: NKG2D-low CD8+ T cells sorted from blood. The chain recombines TRBV29-1 with TRBJ2-3; no firm D call. CDR3 nucleotide sequence: TGCAGCGTCATCGATAGCACAGATACGCAGTATTTT. Translated: CSVIDSTDTQYF.